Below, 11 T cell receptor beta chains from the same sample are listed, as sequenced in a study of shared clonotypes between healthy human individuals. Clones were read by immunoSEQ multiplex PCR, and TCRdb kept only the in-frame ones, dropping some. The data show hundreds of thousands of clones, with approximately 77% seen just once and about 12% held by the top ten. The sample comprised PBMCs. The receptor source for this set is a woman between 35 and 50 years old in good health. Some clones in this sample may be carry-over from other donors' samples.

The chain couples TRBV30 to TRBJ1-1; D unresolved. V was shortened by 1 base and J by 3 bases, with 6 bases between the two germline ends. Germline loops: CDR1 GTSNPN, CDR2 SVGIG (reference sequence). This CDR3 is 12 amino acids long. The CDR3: CAWSEGDTEAFF. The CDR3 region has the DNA TGTGCCTGGAGTGAGGGAGACACTGAAGCTTTCTTT.

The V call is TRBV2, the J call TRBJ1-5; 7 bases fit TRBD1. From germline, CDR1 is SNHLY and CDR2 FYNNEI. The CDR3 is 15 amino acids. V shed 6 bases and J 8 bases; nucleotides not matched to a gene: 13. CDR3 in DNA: TGTGCCAGCAGCGGGCAGACAGGGCCCAGGGAGCCCCAGCATTTT. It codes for CASSGQTGPREPQHF.

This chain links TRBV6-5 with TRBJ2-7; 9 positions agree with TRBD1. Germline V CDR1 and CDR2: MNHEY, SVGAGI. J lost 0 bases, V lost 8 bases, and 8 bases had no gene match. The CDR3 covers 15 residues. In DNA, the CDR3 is TGTGCCAGCCGACCCGGGACAGGGAACTCCTACGAGCAGTACTTC. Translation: CASRPGTGNSYEQYF.

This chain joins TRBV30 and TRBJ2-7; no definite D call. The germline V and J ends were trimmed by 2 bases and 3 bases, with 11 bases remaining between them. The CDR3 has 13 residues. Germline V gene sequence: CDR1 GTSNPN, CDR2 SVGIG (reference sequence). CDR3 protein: CAWSPGRYYEQYF. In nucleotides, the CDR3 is TGTGCCTGGAGTCCCGGGCGGTACTACGAGCAGTACTTC.

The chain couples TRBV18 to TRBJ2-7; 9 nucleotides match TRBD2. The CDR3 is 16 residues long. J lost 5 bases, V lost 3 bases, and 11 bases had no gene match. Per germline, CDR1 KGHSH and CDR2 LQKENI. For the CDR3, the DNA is TGTGCCAGCTCACCCCTCGGTCCTAGCGGGAACAACGAGCAGTACTTC. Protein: CASSPLGPSGNNEQYF.

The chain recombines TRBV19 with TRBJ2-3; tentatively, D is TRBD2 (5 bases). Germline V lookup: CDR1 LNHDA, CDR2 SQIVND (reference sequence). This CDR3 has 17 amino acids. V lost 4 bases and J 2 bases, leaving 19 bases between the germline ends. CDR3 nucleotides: TGTGCCAGTAGTACAGTAGAAGAGGGTAGACACACAGATACGCAGTATTTT. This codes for CASSTVEEGRHTDTQYF.

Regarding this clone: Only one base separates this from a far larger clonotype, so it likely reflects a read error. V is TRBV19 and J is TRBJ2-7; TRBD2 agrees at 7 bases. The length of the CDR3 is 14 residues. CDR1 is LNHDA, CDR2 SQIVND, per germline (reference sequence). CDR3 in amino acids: CASSNPGLQYEQCF. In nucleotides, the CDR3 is TGTGCCAGTAGTAATCCGGGACTACAATACGAGCAGTGCTTC.

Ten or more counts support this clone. The CDR3 nucleotides are TGTGCCAGCAGCAATACGCTAGCGCCCTACAATGAGCAGTTCTTC. It yields the protein CASSNTLAPYNEQFF. The chain uses TRBV21-1 and TRBJ2-1; TRBD2 is taken as the D call from the table, unchecked against the DNA. TRBV21-1 constitutes a pseudogene. The CDR3 sequence is 15 residues long.

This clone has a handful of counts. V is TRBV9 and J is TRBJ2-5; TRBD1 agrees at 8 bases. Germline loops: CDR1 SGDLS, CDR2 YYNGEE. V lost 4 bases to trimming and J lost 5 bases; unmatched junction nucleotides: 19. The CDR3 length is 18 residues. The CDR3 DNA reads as TGTGCCAGCAGCCCTCACGCCGGGACAGGCACGGTCGGGGAGACCCAGTACTTC. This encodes CASSPHAGTGTVGETQYF.

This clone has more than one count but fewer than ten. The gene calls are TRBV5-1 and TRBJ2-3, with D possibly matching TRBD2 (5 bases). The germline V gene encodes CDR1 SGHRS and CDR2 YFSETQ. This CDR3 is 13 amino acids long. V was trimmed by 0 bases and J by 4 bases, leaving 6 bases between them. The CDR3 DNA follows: TGCGCCAGCAGCTTGGTGGAGGCAGATACGCAGTATTTT. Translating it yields CASSLVEADTQYF.

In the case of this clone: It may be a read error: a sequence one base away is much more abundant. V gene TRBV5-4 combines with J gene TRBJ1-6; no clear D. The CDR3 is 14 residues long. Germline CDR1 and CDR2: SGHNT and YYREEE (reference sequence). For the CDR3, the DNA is TGTGCCAGCAGCGTGAAGGAGGGTAATTCACCCCCCCACTTT. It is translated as CASSVKEGNSPPHF.